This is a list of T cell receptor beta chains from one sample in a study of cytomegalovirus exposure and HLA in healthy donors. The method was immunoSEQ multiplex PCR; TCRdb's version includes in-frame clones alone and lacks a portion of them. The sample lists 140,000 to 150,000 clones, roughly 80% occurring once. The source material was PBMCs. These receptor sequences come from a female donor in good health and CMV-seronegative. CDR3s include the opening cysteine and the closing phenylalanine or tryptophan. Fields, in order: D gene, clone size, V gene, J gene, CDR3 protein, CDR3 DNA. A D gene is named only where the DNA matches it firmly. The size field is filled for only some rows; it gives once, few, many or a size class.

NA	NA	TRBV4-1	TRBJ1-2	CASSQYAGTLLTF	TGCGCCAGCAGCCAATACGCCGGGACACTTTTAACCTTC
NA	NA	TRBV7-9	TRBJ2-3	CASSLLGGGSTDTQYF	TGTGCCAGCAGCCTTCTGGGTGGGGGGAGCACAGATACGCAGTATTTT
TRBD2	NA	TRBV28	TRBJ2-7	CASSSGTSGGAYEQYF	TGTGCCAGCAGTTCCGGGACTAGCGGGGGTGCCTACGAGCAGTACTTC
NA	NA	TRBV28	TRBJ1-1	CASSLLDRPNTEAFF	TGTGCCAGCAGTCTACTCGACAGACCGAACACTGAAGCTTTCTTT
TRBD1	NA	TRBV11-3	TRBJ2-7	CASSPGPGQGSYEQYF	TGTGCCAGCAGCCCAGGGCCGGGACAGGGCTCCTACGAGCAGTACTTC
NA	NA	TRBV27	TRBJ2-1	CASSFQGWYNEQFF	TGTGCCAGCAGTTTTCAGGGATGGTACAATGAGCAGTTCTTC
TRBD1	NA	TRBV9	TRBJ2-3	CASNTWGTVTDTQYF	TGTGCCAGCAACACCTGGGGGACAGTCACAGATACGCAGTATTTT
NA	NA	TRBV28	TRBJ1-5	CASSLEHRAQHF	TGTGCCAGCAGTTTGGAACACAGGGCCCAGCATTTT
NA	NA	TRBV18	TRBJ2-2	CASSPVGGRGAGELFF	TGTGCCAGCTCACCAGTAGGAGGGCGGGGCGCCGGGGAGCTGTTTTTT
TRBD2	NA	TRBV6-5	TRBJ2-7	CASRPSGRGNEQYF	TGTGCCAGCAGACCTAGCGGGAGGGGAAACGAGCAGTACTTC
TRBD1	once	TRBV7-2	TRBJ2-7	CASSLDRGLREQYF	TGTGCCAGCAGCCTAGACAGGGGATTACGGGAGCAGTACTTC
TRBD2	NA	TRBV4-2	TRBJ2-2	CASSQGTSGNTGELFF	TGTGCCAGCAGCCAAGGAACTAGCGGAAACACCGGGGAGCTGTTTTTT
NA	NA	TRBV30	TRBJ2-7	CAGAGSYEQYF	TGTGCCGGGGCTGGCTCCTACGAGCAGTACTTC
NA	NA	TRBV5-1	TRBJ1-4	CASSWTTTNEKLFF	TGCGCCAGCAGCTGGACAACAACTAATGAAAAACTGTTTTTT
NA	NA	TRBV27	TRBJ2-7	CASSWGTGSTYEQYF	TGTGCCAGCAGTTGGGGGACTGGGAGCACCTACGAGCAGTACTTC
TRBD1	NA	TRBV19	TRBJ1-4	CASSILDRRAKLFF	TGTGCCAGTAGTATTTTGGACAGGAGGGCCAAACTGTTTTTT
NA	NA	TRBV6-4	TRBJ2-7	CASSDSVRGTYEQYF	TGTGCCAGCAGTGACTCCGTCAGGGGTACCTACGAGCAGTACTTC
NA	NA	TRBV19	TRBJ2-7	CASRIKGGSSYEQYF	TGTGCCAGTAGAATAAAAGGGGGAAGCTCCTACGAGCAGTACTTC
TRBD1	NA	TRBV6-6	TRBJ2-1	CASSWRQGANEQFF	TGTGCCAGCAGTTGGAGACAGGGGGCGAATGAGCAGTTCTTC
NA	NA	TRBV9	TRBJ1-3	CASSTTGGGNTIYF	TGTGCCAGCAGCACCACAGGAGGGGGAAACACCATATATTTT
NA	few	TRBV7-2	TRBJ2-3	CASSLRTGFSDTQYF	TGTGCCAGCAGCTTACGAACAGGGTTTTCAGATACGCAGTATTTT
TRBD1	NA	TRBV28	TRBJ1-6	CASRILKTGSPPLHF	TGTGCCAGCCGGATCCTTAAGACAGGGTCGCCACCCCTCCACTTT
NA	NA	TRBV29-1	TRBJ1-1	CSVWGGEGTEAFF	TGCAGCGTTTGGGGAGGCGAGGGCACTGAAGCTTTCTTT
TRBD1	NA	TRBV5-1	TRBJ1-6	CASSGQGTSPLHF	TGCGCCAGCAGCGGACAGGGGACTTCACCCCTCCACTTT
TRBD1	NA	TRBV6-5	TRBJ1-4	CASSSHRGNEKLFF	TGTGCCAGCAGCTCCCACAGGGGGAATGAAAAACTGTTTTTT
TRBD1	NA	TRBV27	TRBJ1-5	CASSPRQGLGDQPQHF	TGTGCCAGCAGTCCTCGACAGGGGCTTGGAGATCAGCCCCAGCATTTT
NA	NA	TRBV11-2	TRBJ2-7	CASSLSPGTYEQYF	TGTGCCAGCAGCTTATCGCCGGGTACCTACGAGCAGTACTTC
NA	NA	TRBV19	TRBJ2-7	CASSVVWGGPYEQYF	TGTGCCAGTAGCGTAGTGTGGGGGGGGCCCTACGAGCAGTACTTC
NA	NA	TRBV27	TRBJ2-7	CASSFRESYEQYF	TGTGCCAGCAGTTTTCGGGAGTCCTACGAGCAGTACTTC
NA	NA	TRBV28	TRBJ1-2	CASSLLGEAGYTF	TGTGCCAGCAGTTTATTGGGTGAGGCAGGCTACACCTTC
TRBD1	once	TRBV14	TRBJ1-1	CASSHTQGLTEAFF	TGTGCCAGCAGCCATACACAGGGGCTCACTGAAGCTTTCTTT
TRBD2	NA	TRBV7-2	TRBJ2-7	CASSPSAGGYEQYF	TGTGCCAGCAGCCCGTCCGCGGGGGGTTACGAGCAGTACTTC
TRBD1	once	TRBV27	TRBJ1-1	CASRIREGAKGNTEAFF	TGTGCCAGCAGGATAAGAGAGGGGGCTAAGGGAAACACTGAAGCTTTCTTT
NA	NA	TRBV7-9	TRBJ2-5	CASSPGTPQETQYF	TGTGCCAGCAGCCCCGGGACACCCCAGGAGACCCAGTACTTC
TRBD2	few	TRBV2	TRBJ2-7	CASSKSGVSYEQYF	TGTGCCAGCAGTAAGAGCGGGGTCTCCTACGAGCAGTACTTC
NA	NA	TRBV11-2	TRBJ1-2	CASSPPGGRNGYTF	TGTGCCAGCAGTCCTCCCGGGGGAAGGAATGGCTACACCTTC
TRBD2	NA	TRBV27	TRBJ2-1	CASSLRTGGINEQFF	TGTGCCAGCAGTCTCCGGACGGGAGGGATCAATGAGCAGTTCTTC